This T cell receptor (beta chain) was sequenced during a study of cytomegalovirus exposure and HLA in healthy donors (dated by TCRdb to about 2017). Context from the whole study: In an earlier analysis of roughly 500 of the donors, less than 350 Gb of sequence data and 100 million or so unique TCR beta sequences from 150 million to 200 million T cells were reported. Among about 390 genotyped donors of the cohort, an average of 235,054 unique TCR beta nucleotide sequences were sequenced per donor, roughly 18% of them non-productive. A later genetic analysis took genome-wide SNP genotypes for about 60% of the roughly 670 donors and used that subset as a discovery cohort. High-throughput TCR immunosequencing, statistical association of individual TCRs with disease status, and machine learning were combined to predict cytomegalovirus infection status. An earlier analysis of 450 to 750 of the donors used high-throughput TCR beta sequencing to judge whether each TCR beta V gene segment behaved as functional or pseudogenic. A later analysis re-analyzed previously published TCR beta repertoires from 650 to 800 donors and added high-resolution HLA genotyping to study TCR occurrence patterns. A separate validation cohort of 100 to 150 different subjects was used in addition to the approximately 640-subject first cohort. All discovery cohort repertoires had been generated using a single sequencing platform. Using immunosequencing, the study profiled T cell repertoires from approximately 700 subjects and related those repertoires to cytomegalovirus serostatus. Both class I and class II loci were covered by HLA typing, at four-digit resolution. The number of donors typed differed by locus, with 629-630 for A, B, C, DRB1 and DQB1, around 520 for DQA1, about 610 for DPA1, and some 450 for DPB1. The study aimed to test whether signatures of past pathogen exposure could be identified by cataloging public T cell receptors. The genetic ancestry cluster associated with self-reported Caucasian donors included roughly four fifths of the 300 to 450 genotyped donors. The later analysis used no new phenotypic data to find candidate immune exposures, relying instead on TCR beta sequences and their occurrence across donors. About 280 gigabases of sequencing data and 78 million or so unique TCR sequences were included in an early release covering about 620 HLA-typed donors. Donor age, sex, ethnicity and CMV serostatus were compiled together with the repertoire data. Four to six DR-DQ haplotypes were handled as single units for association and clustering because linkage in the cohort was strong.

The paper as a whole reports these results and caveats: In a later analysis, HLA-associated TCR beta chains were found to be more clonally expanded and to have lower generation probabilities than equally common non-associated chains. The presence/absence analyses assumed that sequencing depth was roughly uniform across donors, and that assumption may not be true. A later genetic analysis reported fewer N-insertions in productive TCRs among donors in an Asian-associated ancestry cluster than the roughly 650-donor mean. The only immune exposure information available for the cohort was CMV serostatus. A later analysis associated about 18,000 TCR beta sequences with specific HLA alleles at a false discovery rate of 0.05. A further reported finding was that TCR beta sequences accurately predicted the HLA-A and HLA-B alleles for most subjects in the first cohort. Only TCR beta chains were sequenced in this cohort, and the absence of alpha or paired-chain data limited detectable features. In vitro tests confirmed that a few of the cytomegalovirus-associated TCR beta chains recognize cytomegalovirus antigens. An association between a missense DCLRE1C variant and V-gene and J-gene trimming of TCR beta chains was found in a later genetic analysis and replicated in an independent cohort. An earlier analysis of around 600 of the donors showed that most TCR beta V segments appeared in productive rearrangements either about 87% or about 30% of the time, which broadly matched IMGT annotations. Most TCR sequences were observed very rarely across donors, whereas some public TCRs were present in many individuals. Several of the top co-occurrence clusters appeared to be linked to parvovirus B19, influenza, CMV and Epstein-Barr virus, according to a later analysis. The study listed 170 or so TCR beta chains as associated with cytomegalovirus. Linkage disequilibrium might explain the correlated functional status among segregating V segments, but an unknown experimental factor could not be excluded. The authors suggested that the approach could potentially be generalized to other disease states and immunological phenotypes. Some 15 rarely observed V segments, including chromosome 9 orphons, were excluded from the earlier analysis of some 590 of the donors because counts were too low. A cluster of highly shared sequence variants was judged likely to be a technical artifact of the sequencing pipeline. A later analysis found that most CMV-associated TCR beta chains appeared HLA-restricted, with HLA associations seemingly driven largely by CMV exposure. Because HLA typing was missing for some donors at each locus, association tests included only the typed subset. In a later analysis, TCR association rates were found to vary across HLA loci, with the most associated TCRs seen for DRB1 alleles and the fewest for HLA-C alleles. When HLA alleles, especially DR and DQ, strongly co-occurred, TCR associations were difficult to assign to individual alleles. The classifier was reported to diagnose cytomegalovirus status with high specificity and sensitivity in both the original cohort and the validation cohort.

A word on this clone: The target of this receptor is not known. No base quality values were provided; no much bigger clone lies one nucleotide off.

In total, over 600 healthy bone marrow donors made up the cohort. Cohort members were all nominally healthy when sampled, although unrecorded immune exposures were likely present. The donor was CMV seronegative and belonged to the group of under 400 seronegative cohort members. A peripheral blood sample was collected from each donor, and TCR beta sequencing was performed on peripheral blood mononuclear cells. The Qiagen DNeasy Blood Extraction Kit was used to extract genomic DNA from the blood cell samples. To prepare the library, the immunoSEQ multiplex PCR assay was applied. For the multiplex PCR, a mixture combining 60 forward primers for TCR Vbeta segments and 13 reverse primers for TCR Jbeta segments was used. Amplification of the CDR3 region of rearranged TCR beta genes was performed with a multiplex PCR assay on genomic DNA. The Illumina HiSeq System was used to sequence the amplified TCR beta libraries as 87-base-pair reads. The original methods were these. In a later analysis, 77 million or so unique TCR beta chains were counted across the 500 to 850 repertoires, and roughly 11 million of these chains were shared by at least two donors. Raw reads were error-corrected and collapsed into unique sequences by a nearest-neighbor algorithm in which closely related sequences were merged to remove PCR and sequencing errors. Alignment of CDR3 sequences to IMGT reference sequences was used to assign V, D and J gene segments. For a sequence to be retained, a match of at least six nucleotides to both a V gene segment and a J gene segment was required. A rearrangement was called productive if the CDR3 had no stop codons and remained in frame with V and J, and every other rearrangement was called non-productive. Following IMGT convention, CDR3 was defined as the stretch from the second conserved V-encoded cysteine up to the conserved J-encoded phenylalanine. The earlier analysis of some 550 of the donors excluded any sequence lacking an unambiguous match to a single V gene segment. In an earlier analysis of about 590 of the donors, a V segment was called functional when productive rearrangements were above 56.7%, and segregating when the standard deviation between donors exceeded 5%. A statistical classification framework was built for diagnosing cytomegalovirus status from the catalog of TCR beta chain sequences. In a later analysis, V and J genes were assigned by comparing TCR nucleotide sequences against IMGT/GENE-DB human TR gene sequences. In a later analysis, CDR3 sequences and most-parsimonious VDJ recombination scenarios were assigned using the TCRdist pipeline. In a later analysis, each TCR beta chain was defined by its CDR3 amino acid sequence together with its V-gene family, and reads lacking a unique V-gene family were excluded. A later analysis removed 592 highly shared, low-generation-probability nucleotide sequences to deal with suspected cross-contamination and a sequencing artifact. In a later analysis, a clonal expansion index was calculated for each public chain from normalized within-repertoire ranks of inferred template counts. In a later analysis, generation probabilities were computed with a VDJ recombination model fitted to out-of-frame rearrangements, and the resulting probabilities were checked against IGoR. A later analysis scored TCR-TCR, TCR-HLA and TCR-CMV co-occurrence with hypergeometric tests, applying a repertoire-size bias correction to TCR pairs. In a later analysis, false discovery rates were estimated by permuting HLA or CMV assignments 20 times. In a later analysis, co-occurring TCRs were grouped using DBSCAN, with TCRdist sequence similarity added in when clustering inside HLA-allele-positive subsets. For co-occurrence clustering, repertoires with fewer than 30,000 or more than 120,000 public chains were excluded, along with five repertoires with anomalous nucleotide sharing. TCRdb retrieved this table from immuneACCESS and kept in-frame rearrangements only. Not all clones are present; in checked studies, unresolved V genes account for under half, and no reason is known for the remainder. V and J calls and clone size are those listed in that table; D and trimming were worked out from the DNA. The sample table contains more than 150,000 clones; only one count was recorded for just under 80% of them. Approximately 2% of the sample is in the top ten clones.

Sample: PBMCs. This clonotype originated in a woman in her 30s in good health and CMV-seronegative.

The CDR3 corresponds to CASSMDREGTNEKLFF. The sequenced DNA: TGTGCCAGTAGTATGGACAGGGAGGGCACTAATGAAAAACTGTTTTTT. The V and J genes are TRBV19 and TRBJ1-4, with TRBD1 identical over 8 junction bases. Including cysteine and phenylalanine, the CDR3 has 16 amino acids. Of the read, only the CDR3 DNA is kept; its 48 bases are in frame from base 1. Per the germline V gene (reference sequence), LNHDA is the CDR1 and SQIVND is the CDR2. The germline V end is reduced by 3 bases and the J end by 2 bases; junction bases left unmatched: 5.